This T cell receptor beta chain was documented in a study of T-cell reconstitution after alpha-beta-depleted transplantation in children. The CDR3 runs 14 residues. The germline V gene has CDR1 DFQATT and CDR2 SNEGSKA (reference sequence). With 0 bases clipped from V and 7 bases from J, the junction kept 8 bases outside the gene matches. The TCRbeta library incorporated unique molecular identifiers. One entry per CDR3 protein results from TCRdb running MiXCR on the PCR reads. The sample yields about 640,000 distinct CDR3 sequences, roughly 15% seen once. The chain joins TRBV20-1 to TRBJ2-7; 8 bases map to TRBD1. Here the sequenced sample was PBMCs from the stem cell graft donor, taken from the stem cell graft. The clonotype comes from a human donor who donated a stem cell graft to a child with acute myeloid leukemia. CDR3 DNA: TGCAGTGCTAGAGATCGCAGGGGGCTAGGAGAGCAGTACTTC. Translating gives CSARDRRGLGEQYF.